This entry lists 25 T cell receptor beta chains sequenced from one sample in a study of blood T cell repertoires in COVID-19. Sequencing was performed with immunoSEQ multiplex PCR; in TCRdb, only in-frame clones are kept and a portion is missing. The data hold more than 300,000 clones, with over 85% observed a single time. The sequenced material came from PBMCs or T cells enriched from blood (not recorded which). The origin of the receptors is a woman aged 25-40 years who had recovered from COVID-19.

The rearrangement joins TRBV19 to TRBJ1-5; D unclear. This CDR3 is 13 amino acids long. From germline, CDR1 is LNHDA and CDR2 SQIVND (reference sequence). V was clipped by 7 bases and J by 5 bases, with 12 bases between them. The CDR3 is CASTNGNHQPQHF. DNA for the CDR3: TGTGCCAGTACTAACGGGAATCATCAGCCCCAGCATTTT.

The chain has TRBV19 and TRBJ1-2; weak D call: TRBD1 (6 bases). With 6 bases removed from V and 4 bases from J, the gap between germline ends came to 15 bases. Per germline, CDR1 LNHDA and CDR2 SQIVND (reference sequence). The CDR3 consists of 14 residues. CDR3 DNA: TGTGCCAGTAGACCCCCGCAGGGGAGCTATGGCTACACCTTC. Residues: CASRPPQGSYGYTF.

J is TRBJ2-3 and V is TRBV7-2, with 9 bases fitting TRBD2. The CDR3 has 17 residues. Germline V gives CDR1 SGHTA, CDR2 FQGNSA. J was trimmed by 4 bases and V by 3 bases; bases with no gene match: 11. The CDR3 protein is CASSFYAGGRTADTQYF. DNA of the CDR3: TGTGCCAGCAGCTTTTATGCGGGAGGGCGGACGGCAGATACGCAGTATTTT.

Only a few counts were recorded for this clone. This chain uses TRBV3-1 (or the pseudogene TRBV3-2) with TRBJ2-5, with D possibly TRBD1 on 5 matching bases. The CDR3 runs to 18 residues. V gave up 0 bases and J gave up 5 bases, with 22 bases separating them. CDR1 and CDR2 from the germline V gene are LGHDT and YNNKEL (reference sequence). CDR3 sequence: CASSQDHLRQSPGETQYF. CDR3 coding DNA: TGTGCCAGCAGCCAAGATCACCTACGACAGTCCCCTGGGGAGACCCAGTACTTC.

The J gene is TRBJ2-2, the V gene TRBV18; TRBD2 is a possible D gene (6 bases). The length of the CDR3 is 16 residues. CDR1 is KGHSH and CDR2 is LQKENI in the germline V gene. Trimming left V 3 bases short and J 2 bases short, with 13 bases between. The CDR3 here is CASSPFGTRNTGELFF. CDR3 sequence (DNA): TGTGCCAGCTCACCCTTCGGGACTCGAAACACCGGGGAGCTGTTTTTT.

CDR3 in amino acids: CASSLDGGGNQPQHF. The CDR3 nucleotides read TGCGCCAGCAGCTTGGATGGGGGGGGCAATCAGCCCCAGCATTTT. The chain recombines TRBV5-1 with TRBJ1-5; D is possibly TRBD1 (5 bases). V gave up 0 bases and J gave up 2 bases, with 9 bases separating them. The CDR3 consists of 15 residues. Germline-derived CDR1 and CDR2 are SGHRS and YFSETQ.

The chain uses TRBV21-1 and TRBJ2-3; no DNA check was done on the table's D call, TRBD2. TRBV21-1 is noted as a pseudogene. The CDR3 is made up of 17 amino acids. The CDR3 coding sequence is TGTGCCAGCAGCAAAGTATCGGGACTAGCGGGAGTTGATACGCAGTATTTT. Translating gives CASSKVSGLAGVDTQYF.

The rearrangement links TRBV18 to TRBJ2-1; 8 bases agree with TRBD1. Unmatched junction bases numbered 9, after V lost 3 bases and J lost 8 bases. This CDR3 is built from 15 residues. Germline CDR1 is KGHSH and CDR2 is LQKENI. CDR3 in amino acids: CASSPRTGTIDEQFF. The CDR3 bases are TGTGCCAGCTCACCTCGGACAGGGACGATAGATGAGCAGTTCTTC. The variable domain in full, with the rest retrieved from reference TRBV18 and TRBJ2-1, is NAGVMQNPRHLVRRRGQEARLRCSPMKGHSHVYWYRQLPEEGLKFMVYLQKENIIDESGMPKERFSAEFPKEGPSILRIQQVVRGDSAAYFCASSPRTGTIDEQFFGPGTRLTVL.

This clone was observed once. The rearrangement uses TRBV28 and TRBJ2-1; tentative D call: TRBD1 (6 bases). CDR1 and CDR2 from the germline V gene are MDHEN and SYDVKM. This CDR3 comprises 16 residues. Trimming cost V 4 bases and J 4 bases, with 17 bases left between them. CDR3 sequence: CASSSPDRPLYNEQFF. CDR3 in DNA: TGTGCCAGCAGTTCTCCCGACAGGCCCCTTTACAATGAGCAGTTCTTC.

The rearrangement uses TRBV18 and TRBJ2-5; D ambiguous. The CDR3 totals 17 residues. Germline CDR1 is KGHSH and CDR2 is LQKENI. Trimming removed 3 bases at V and 3 bases at J, with 20 bases between. The CDR3 sequence is CASSPFSSLAAKETQYF. For the CDR3, the DNA is TGTGCCAGCTCACCCTTTTCTAGTCTGGCCGCCAAAGAGACCCAGTACTTC.

The chain joins TRBV27 to TRBJ1-5; 8 positions agree with TRBD1. Germline V gene data show CDR1 as MNHEY and CDR2 as SMNVEV (reference sequence). This CDR3 comprises 16 residues. J was trimmed by 0 bases and V by 6 bases; bases with no gene match: 7. CDR3 nucleotides: TGTGCCAGCAGAAAAGGGACAGGCGATAGCAATCAGCCCCAGCATTTT. Translation: CASRKGTGDSNQPQHF.

The chain carries TRBV3-1 (or the pseudogene TRBV3-2) and TRBJ2-3; D not certain. CDR1 is LGHDT and CDR2 is YNNKEL in the germline V gene (reference sequence). With 8 bases removed from V and 6 bases from J, the gap between germline ends came to 9 bases. The CDR3 covers 11 residues. The CDR3 here is CASRSRDTQYF. As DNA, the CDR3 is TGTGCCAGCCGATCGAGGGATACGCAGTATTTT.

V usage is TRBV3-1 (or the pseudogene TRBV3-2) and J usage is TRBJ2-7; D is possibly TRBD1 (5 bases). This CDR3 is built from 17 residues. Between the trimmed V and J ends, which lost 1 base and 3 bases, there was a span of 19 bases. Germline CDR1 LGHDT, CDR2 YNNKEL (reference sequence). The CDR3 bases are TGTGCCAGCAGCCAAGGATACATAAGGGGCGCGATCTACGAGCAGTACTTC. Amino acids: CASSQGYIRGAIYEQYF.

This chain uses TRBV6-6 with TRBJ2-1; 10 bases match TRBD2. Trimming at V came to 5 bases and at J to 7 bases, leaving 14 bases not matched to a gene. This CDR3 is 17 amino acids long. Germline CDR1 reads MNHNY; CDR2 reads SVGAGI (reference sequence). CDR3 nucleotides: TGTGCCAGCAGTCCCTTAGCGGGAGGTTCGTTAGGGAATGAGCAGTTCTTC. Translation: CASSPLAGGSLGNEQFF.

This chain links TRBV14 with TRBJ2-1, with 13 bases matching TRBD2. CDR1 is SGHDN, CDR2 FVKESK, per germline. The CDR3 extends over 21 amino acids. Trimming took 5 bases from V and 0 from J; bases not matched to a gene: 16. CDR3 loop: CASSTIRTSGRTVRSYNEQFF. CDR3 nucleotide sequence: TGTGCCAGCAGCACTATCCGGACTAGCGGGAGAACTGTCCGCTCCTACAATGAGCAGTTCTTC. The variable domain in full, completed from reference TRBV14 and TRBJ2-1, reads EAGVTQFPSHSVIEKGQTVTLRCDPISGHDNLYWYRRVMGKEIKFLLHFVKESKQDESGMPNNRFLAERTGGTYSTLKVQPAELEDSGVYFCASSTIRTSGRTVRSYNEQFFGPGTRLTVL.

This clone was picked up one time. The V gene is TRBV10-3, the J gene TRBJ2-1; TRBD1 agrees at 7 bases. Losses at the gene ends were 7 bases for V and 4 bases for J; bases not matched to a gene: 4. CDR1 is ENHRY, CDR2 SYGVKD, per germline. The CDR3 has 13 amino acids. CDR3 amino acids: CAITGDSYNEQFF. The CDR3 DNA sequence: TGTGCCATCACCGGGGACAGTTACAATGAGCAGTTCTTC.

The chain employs TRBV2 and TRBJ2-2; D perhaps matches TRBD1 (5 bases). This CDR3 spans 18 amino acids. V was shortened by 7 bases and J by 0 bases, with 21 bases between the two germline ends. Germline V gene data show CDR1 as SNHLY and CDR2 as FYNNEI. As DNA, the CDR3 is TGTGCCAGCATGAGGCCAGGGCGTGAATTCGCGAACACCGGGGAGCTGTTTTTT. This codes for CASMRPGREFANTGELFF.

This chain connects TRBV6-4 to TRBJ2-1, with 7 bases fitting TRBD1. The V segment lost 2 bases and the J segment 4 bases; nucleotides outside the gene matches: 5. From germline, CDR1 is MRHNA and CDR2 SNTAGT. CDR3 length: 15 amino acids. The CDR3 region is CASSDDRVGYNEQFF. CDR3 sequence (DNA): TGTGCCAGCAGTGACGACAGGGTAGGGTACAATGAGCAGTTCTTC.

This clone appeared a few times. The chain has TRBV4-3 and TRBJ1-6; TRBD1 matches at 7 bases. Germline loops: CDR1 LGHNA, CDR2 YSLEER. V shed 2 bases and J 9 bases; nucleotides not matched to a gene: 4. There are 14 residues in the CDR3. The CDR3 DNA reads as TGCGCCAGCAGCCAACGGGACAGTGGTTCACCCCTCCACTTT. Its protein is CASSQRDSGSPLHF.

The chain uses TRBV6-6 and TRBJ2-1, with D maybe TRBD2 (6 bases). This CDR3 region has 13 residues. The V and J ends lost 8 bases and 3 bases respectively, with 11 bases between them. CDR1 is MNHNY and CDR2 is SVGAGI in the germline V gene (reference sequence). The CDR3 sequence is CASGSGIYNEQFF. In DNA, the CDR3 is TGTGCCAGCGGTAGCGGAATCTACAATGAGCAGTTCTTC.

V is TRBV10-2 and J is TRBJ2-5; 8 nucleotides agree with TRBD2. The trim removed 8 bases at V and 4 bases at J, leaving 3 bases unmatched. Germline values: CDR1 WSHSY, CDR2 SAAADI. The CDR3 sequence is 12 residues long. CDR3 residues: CASRGGGETQYF. The CDR3 nucleotides are TGCGCCAGCCGGGGGGGTGGAGAGACCCAGTACTTC.

This sequence joins TRBV7-2 and TRBJ1-6; D might be TRBD1 (5 bases). Per germline, CDR1 SGHTA and CDR2 FQGNSA. This CDR3 is 16 amino acids long. V shed 1 base and J shed 5 bases, with 12 bases lying between them. CDR3 sequence reads: CASSLGEGDHNSPLHF. The CDR3 region has the DNA TGTGCCAGCAGCTTAGGGGAAGGGGATCATAATTCACCCCTCCACTTT.

The V call is TRBV19, the J call TRBJ1-1, with D unresolved. Germline V gene data show CDR1 as LNHDA and CDR2 as SQIVND (reference sequence). The CDR3 has 16 amino acids. Between the trimmed V and J ends, which lost 1 base and 3 bases, there was a span of 15 bases. The CDR3 sequence is CASSIGAEPPYTEAFF. Here the CDR3 DNA reads TGTGCCAGTAGTATAGGGGCAGAGCCTCCTTACACTGAAGCTTTCTTT.

The chain couples TRBV18 to TRBJ1-3; maybe TRBD1 (6 bases). The CDR3 runs 14 residues. CDR1 is KGHSH and CDR2 is LQKENI in the germline V gene. The ends were cut back, 2 bases at V and 5 bases at J, with 10 bases in the middle. CDR3 DNA sequence: TGTGCCAGCTCACCAGTAGGGGGACGAAACACCATATATTTT. As protein: CASSPVGGRNTIYF. Complete variable domain (other parts from reference TRBV18 and TRBJ1-3): NAGVMQNPRHLVRRRGQEARLRCSPMKGHSHVYWYRQLPEEGLKFMVYLQKENIIDESGMPKERFSAEFPKEGPSILRIQQVVRGDSAAYFCASSPVGGRNTIYFGEGSWLTVV.

Comment on this clone: Other DNA sequences in this sample translate to the same CDR3. The gene calls are TRBV7-9 and TRBJ1-5; TRBD1 is a possible D gene (6 bases). Trimming stripped 1 base from V and 5 bases from J, with 9 bases between. This CDR3 comprises 14 residues. CDR1 and CDR2 from the germline V gene are SEHNR and FQNEAQ (reference sequence). Here the CDR3 reads CASSLGGQDQPQHF. The CDR3 DNA reads TGTGCCAGCAGCTTAGGGGGGCAGGATCAGCCCCAGCATTTT.